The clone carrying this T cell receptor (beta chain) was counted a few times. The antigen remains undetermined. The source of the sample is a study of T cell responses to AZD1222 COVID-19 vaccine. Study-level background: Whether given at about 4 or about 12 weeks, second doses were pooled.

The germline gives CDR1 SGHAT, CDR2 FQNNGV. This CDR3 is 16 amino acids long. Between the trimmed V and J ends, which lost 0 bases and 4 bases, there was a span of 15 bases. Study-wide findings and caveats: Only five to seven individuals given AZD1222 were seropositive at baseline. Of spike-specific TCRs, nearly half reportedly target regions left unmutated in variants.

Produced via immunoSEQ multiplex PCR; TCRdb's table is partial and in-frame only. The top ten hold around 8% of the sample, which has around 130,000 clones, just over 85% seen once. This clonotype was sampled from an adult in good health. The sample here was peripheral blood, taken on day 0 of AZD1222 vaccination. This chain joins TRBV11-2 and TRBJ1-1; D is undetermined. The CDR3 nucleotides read TGTGCCAGCAGCTTAGAGAGGCCAGGTCCGGTCACTGAAGCTTTCTTT. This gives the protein CASSLERPGPVTEAFF.